This paragraph covers one TCR beta chain sequence. This sample is part of a study of shared clonotypes between healthy human individuals. Overall study: Two women and three men aged 18 to 49 served as donors. CD4 naive and CD4 memory each took three plates per donor, while CD8 naive took two and CD8 memory one.

The naive CD8 fraction comprised CD45RO-negative cells positively selected for CCR7 and excluded terminally differentiated effector memory CD45RA+ cells. The germline CDR1 and CDR2 sequences are MNHNY and SVGAGI (reference sequence). The CDR3 is 15 amino acids. Germline trimming cut 2 bases from V and 9 bases from J; bases unmatched to any gene: 10. Each replicate PCR on the sorted subsets used about 220 ng DNA (approximately 33,000 T cell genomes). The assay was immunoSEQ multiplex PCR, and TCRdb's table has in-frame clones only and misses some. The table shows approximately 2,200,000 clones, with roughly 91% occurring only once.

The chain carries TRBV6-6 and TRBJ2-1; 7 positions match TRBD2. The material sequenced was naive CD8+ T cells from PBMCs. The receptor comes from a man aged 18 to 29 in good health. Some clones in this sample may be carry-over from other donors' samples. CDR3 in DNA: TGTGCCAGCAGTTACGATGGGACCGTAGCGGGTGAGCAGTTCTTC. Translation: CASSYDGTVAGEQFF.